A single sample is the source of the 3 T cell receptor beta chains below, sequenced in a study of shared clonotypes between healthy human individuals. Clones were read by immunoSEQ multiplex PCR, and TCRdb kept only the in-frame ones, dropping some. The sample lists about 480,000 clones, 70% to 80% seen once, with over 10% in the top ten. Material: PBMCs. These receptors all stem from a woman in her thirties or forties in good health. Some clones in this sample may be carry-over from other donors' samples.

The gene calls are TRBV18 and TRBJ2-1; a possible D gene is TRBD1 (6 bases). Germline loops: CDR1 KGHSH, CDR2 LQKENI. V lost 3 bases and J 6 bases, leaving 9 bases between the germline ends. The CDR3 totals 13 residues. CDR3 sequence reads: CASSPGQLNEQFF. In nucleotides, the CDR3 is TGTGCCAGCTCACCGGGACAACTCAATGAGCAGTTCTTC.

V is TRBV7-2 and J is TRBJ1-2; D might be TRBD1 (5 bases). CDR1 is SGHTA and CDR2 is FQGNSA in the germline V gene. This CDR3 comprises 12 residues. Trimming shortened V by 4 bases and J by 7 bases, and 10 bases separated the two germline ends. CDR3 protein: CASSSTRVGYTF. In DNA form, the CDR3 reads TGTGCCAGCAGCTCAACCAGGGTTGGCTACACCTTC.

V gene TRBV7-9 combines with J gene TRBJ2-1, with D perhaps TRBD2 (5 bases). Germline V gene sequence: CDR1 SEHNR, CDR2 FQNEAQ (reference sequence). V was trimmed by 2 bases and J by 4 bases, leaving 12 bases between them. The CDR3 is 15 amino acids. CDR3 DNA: TGTGCCAGCAGCTTACGAGGGCAGGCGTACAATGAGCAGTTCTTC. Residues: CASSLRGQAYNEQFF.